This TCR beta chain was sequenced for a study of blood T cell repertoires in COVID-19. While infection was still active, Seattle patients were enrolled and then followed longitudinally. CDR1 is SNHLY and CDR2 is FYNNEI in the germline V gene. V lost 4 bases, J lost 9 bases, and 7 bases lay in between. The CDR3 is 12 residues long. Sequencing was performed with immunoSEQ multiplex PCR; in TCRdb, only in-frame clones are kept and a portion is missing. The sample includes approximately 250,000 clones, approximately 85% of them seen just once. The genes are TRBV2 and TRBJ1-6, with D tentatively TRBD1 (5 bases). Material for sequencing was peripheral blood. This clonotype originated in an elderly woman with COVID-19, enrolled during active disease. DNA of the CDR3: TGTGCCAGCAGTGTCGGGGGTTCACCCCTCCACTTT. Translated: CASSVGGSPLHF.